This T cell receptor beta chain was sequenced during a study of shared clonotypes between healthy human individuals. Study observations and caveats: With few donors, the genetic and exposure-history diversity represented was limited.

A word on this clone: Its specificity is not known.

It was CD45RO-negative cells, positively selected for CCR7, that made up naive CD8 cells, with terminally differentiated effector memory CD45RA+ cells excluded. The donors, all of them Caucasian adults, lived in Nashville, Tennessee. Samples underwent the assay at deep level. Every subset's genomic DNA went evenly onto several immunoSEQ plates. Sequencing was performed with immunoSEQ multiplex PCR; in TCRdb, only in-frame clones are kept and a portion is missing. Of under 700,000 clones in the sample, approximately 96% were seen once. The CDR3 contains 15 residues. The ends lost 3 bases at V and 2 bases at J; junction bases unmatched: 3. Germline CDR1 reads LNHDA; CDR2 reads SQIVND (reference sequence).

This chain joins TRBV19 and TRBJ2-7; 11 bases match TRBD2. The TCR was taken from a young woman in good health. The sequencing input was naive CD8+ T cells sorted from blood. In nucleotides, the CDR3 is TGTGCCAGTAGTATGGGGACTAGCGGAACCTACGAGCAGTACTTC. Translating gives CASSMGTSGTYEQYF.